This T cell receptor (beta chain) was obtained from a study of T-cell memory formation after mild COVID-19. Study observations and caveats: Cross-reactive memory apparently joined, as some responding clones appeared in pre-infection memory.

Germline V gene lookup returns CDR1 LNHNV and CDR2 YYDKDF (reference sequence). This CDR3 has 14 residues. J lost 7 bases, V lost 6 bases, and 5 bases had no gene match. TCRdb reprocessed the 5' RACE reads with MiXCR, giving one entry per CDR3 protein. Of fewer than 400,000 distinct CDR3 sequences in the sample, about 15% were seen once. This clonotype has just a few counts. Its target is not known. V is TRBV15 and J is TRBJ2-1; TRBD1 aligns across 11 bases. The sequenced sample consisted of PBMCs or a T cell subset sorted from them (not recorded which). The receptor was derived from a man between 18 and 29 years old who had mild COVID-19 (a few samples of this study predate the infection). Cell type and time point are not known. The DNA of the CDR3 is TGTGCCACCAGGGCCGGGACAGGGGGTAATGAGCAGTTCTTC. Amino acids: CATRAGTGGNEQFF.